A single sample is the source of the 22 T cell receptor beta chains below, sequenced in a study of shared clonotypes between healthy human individuals. Clones were sequenced by immunoSEQ multiplex PCR, and TCRdb holds only the in-frame ones, with some missing. The sample yields more than 2,000,000 clones, roughly 92% seen once. Sequenced material: naive CD4+ T cells sorted from blood. The subset is: CD45RA+ positively selected. The receptors shown here come from a man between 18 and 35 years old in good health.

The V gene is TRBV10-3, the J gene TRBJ2-3; the D gene is possibly TRBD1 (6 bases). The CDR3 is 13 amino acids. Trimming took 5 bases from V and 8 from J, leaving 14 bases between them. Germline CDR1 reads ENHRY; CDR2 reads SYGVKD. The CDR3 bases are TGTGCCATCAGTACACCAGGGGTCGGTACGCAGTATTTT. This gives the protein CAISTPGVGTQYF.

The DNA for the CDR3 is TGTGCCAGCAGCCAAGCTAGGGGACAGGGGGCCCACGAGCAGTACTTC. Protein sequence: CASSQARGQGAHEQYF. The chain employs TRBV4-2 and TRBJ2-7; 12 bases match TRBD1. The V and J ends lost 1 base and 5 bases, in that order; junction bases with no gene match: 6. Germline assignment: CDR1 LGHNA and CDR2 YNFKEQ. This CDR3 has 16 amino acids.

This clone was recorded a few times. This chain connects TRBV6-1 to TRBJ2-3; D not resolved. The V gene lost 1 base and the J gene lost 5 bases, with 7 bases spanning the gap. The CDR3 is made up of 13 amino acids. CDR1 and CDR2 from the germline V gene are MNHNS and SASEGT. The CDR3 spells CASSEVPLDTQYF. The CDR3 DNA sequence: TGTGCCAGCAGTGAAGTTCCCCTAGATACGCAGTATTTT.

This clone was picked up one time. CDR3 in DNA: TGTGCCATCAGTACCGGACAGGGGACGAACACTGAAGCTTTCTTT. This encodes CAISTGQGTNTEAFF. The genes are TRBV10-3 and TRBJ1-1; 9 bases are shared with TRBD1. The germline CDR1 and CDR2 sequences are ENHRY and SYGVKD. With V trimmed by 5 bases and J by 1 base, 5 bases remained unmatched. The CDR3 has 15 residues.

This chain uses TRBV5-1 with TRBJ1-4, with 8 bases aligning to TRBD1. Trimming took 4 bases from V and 1 from J; bases not matched to a gene: 6. CDR3 length: 16 residues. Germline V gene lookup returns CDR1 SGHRS and CDR2 YFSETQ. The CDR3 spells CASSRRGQGTNEKLFF. CDR3 coding DNA: TGCGCCAGCAGCCGCCGCGGACAGGGAACTAATGAAAAACTGTTTTTT.

V usage is TRBV13 and J usage is TRBJ1-1; TRBD1 might be the D (6 bases). This CDR3 contains 18 residues. Germline V CDR1 and CDR2: PRHDT, FYEKMQ (reference sequence). Deletions cut 1 base from V and 0 bases from J, with 18 bases between. The CDR3 DNA is TGTGCCAGCAGCTTAGACTGGGGGCCAGGGGAGGTGAACACTGAAGCTTTCTTT. Translated: CASSLDWGPGEVNTEAFF.

V usage is TRBV19 and J usage is TRBJ1-1; no reliable D call. V shed 7 bases and J shed 6 bases, with 15 bases lying between them. In germline, CDR1 is LNHDA, CDR2 SQIVND (reference sequence). CDR3 size: 13 residues. CDR3 coding DNA: TGTGCCAGTAAACTCGGAGGAGGCGCTGAAGCTTTCTTT. This sequence encodes CASKLGGGAEAFF.

This chain links TRBV6-5 with TRBJ2-5; D gene unclear. Trimming left V 5 bases short and J 2 bases short, with 3 bases between. Per germline, CDR1 MNHEY and CDR2 SVGAGI. The CDR3 totals 11 residues. The CDR3 DNA reads as TGTGCCAGCAGTGTACAAGAGACCCAGTACTTC. As protein: CASSVQETQYF.

V is TRBV7-2 and J is TRBJ2-7; perhaps TRBD1 as D (7 bases). V was clipped by 3 bases and J by 6 bases, with 18 bases between them. This CDR3 has 15 amino acids. CDR1 and CDR2 (germline): SGHTA, FQGNSA. The CDR3 spells CASSLEGARSAEQYF. The CDR3 DNA follows: TGTGCCAGCAGCTTGGAGGGGGCCAGGTCAGCCGAGCAGTACTTC.

The rearrangement links TRBV6-1 to TRBJ2-7; the D gene is possibly TRBD1 (6 bases). CDR1 MNHNS and CDR2 SASEGT come from the germline V gene. The V gene lost 7 bases and the J gene lost 3 bases, with 16 bases spanning the gap. This CDR3 is built from 14 residues. CDR3 coding DNA: TGTGCCAGCATCCGACCGGGGACAAACTACGAGCAGTACTTC. Its translation: CASIRPGTNYEQYF.

The chain recombines TRBV11-2 with TRBJ2-7; no reliable D call. This CDR3 is 14 amino acids long. V dropped 1 base and J dropped 4 bases, with 11 bases sitting between them. Germline-derived CDR1 and CDR2 are SGHAT and FQNNGV. The CDR3 DNA sequence: TGTGCCAGCAGCTTAGCGGAACAGCAGTACGAGCAGTACTTC. Its translation: CASSLAEQQYEQYF.

The V and J genes are TRBV19 and TRBJ2-6, with D perhaps TRBD2 (5 bases). From germline, CDR1 is LNHDA and CDR2 SQIVND (reference sequence). Trimming pared 7 bases from V and 2 bases from J, leaving 21 bases between. CDR3 length: 18 amino acids. The CDR3 region has the DNA TGTGCCAGTAAAAACACGGGGTACAAGAGTACTGGGGCCAACGTCCTGACTTTC. Its protein is CASKNTGYKSTGANVLTF.

The chain employs TRBV10-2 and TRBJ2-4; 12 nucleotides agree with TRBD2. Germline V gene sequence: CDR1 WSHSY, CDR2 SAAADI. The CDR3 loop spans 19 amino acids. With V trimmed by 3 bases and J by 3 bases, 12 bases remained unmatched. The CDR3 nucleotides are TGCGCCAGCAGTGACCTAGCGGGGGGGCCGAAGTCGGTCAAAAACATTCAGTACTTC. This codes for CASSDLAGGPKSVKNIQYF.

This clone has only one observation. V is TRBV21-1 and J is TRBJ2-7; the table assigns TRBD1, which was not confirmed against the DNA. TRBV21-1 is given as a pseudogene. The CDR3 length is 13 residues. CDR3 coding DNA: TGTGCCAGCAGCAAAGGTCCAGCCTACGAGCAGTACTTC. Its translation: CASSKGPAYEQYF.

This chain joins TRBV5-1 and TRBJ2-1; 10 bases match TRBD2. The CDR3 has 17 amino acids. Germline assignment: CDR1 SGHRS and CDR2 YFSETQ. Trimming removed 3 bases from V and 6 bases from J; junction bases left unmatched: 12. CDR3 residues: CASSSQPGLATSNEQFF. The CDR3, as DNA: TGCGCCAGCAGCTCTCAGCCGGGACTAGCGACGTCCAATGAGCAGTTCTTC.

The V call is TRBV28, the J call TRBJ1-5; no reliable D call. In germline, CDR1 is MDHEN, CDR2 SYDVKM. The length of the CDR3 is 13 residues. The germline V and J ends were trimmed by 8 bases and 1 base, with 9 bases remaining between them. CDR3 residues: CASRGGSNQPQHF. CDR3 bases: TGTGCCAGCCGCGGTGGGAGCAATCAGCCCCAGCATTTT.

The V gene is TRBV15, the J gene TRBJ2-5; TRBD1 matches 10 bases. CDR3 length equals 15 residues. CDR1 is LNHNV, CDR2 YYDKDF, per germline (reference sequence). The V gene end was trimmed by 5 bases and the J gene end by 5 bases; junction bases not matched to a gene: 8. For the CDR3, the DNA is TGTGCCACCAGCGGAGGAGGGACAGGGGTGGAGACCCAGTACTTC. It encodes CATSGGGTGVETQYF. Full variable domain (missing parts from reference TRBV15 and TRBJ2-5): DAMVIQNPRYQVTQFGKPVTLSCSQTLNHNVMYWYQQKSSQAPKLLFHYYDKDFNNEADTPDNFQSRRPNTSFCFLDIRSPGLGDTAMYLCATSGGGTGVETQYFGPGTRLLVL.

The gene calls are TRBV20-1 and TRBJ1-2; D might be TRBD1 (5 bases). The germline V gene encodes CDR1 DFQATT and CDR2 SNEGSKA (reference sequence). The CDR3 sequence is 11 residues long. V was shortened by 6 bases and J by 7 bases, with 12 bases between the two germline ends. In nucleotides, the CDR3 is TGCAGTGCCGTGCAGGGTCCTGGCTACACCTTC. It is translated as CSAVQGPGYTF.

The gene calls are TRBV27 and TRBJ1-2; 8 bases match TRBD1. J gave up 2 bases and V 3 bases, and 5 bases lay outside the gene matches. Germline V gene lookup returns CDR1 MNHEY and CDR2 SMNVEV (reference sequence). The CDR3 has 15 residues. DNA for the CDR3: TGTGCCAGCAGTTTCACGACAGGGGTGAACTATGGCTACACCTTC. It codes for CASSFTTGVNYGYTF.

The chain is built from TRBV9 and TRBJ1-1; unclear D gene. Trimming cost V 0 bases and J 3 bases, with 6 bases left between them. From germline, CDR1 is SGDLS and CDR2 YYNGEE. The CDR3 is 13 amino acids. CDR3 amino acids: CASSVEVDTEAFF. CDR3 bases: TGTGCCAGCAGCGTAGAGGTTGACACTGAAGCTTTCTTT.

The chain couples TRBV28 to TRBJ2-7; 10 bases are a match to TRBD1. Unmatched junction bases numbered 7, after V lost 3 bases and J lost 5 bases. There are 15 residues in the CDR3. Per the germline V gene, CDR1 is MDHEN and CDR2 is SYDVKM. CDR3 loop: CASSFNDRGQNEQYF. The CDR3 nucleotides are TGTGCCAGCAGTTTTAACGACAGGGGGCAAAACGAGCAGTACTTC.

This rearrangement joins TRBV2 to TRBJ1-6; D is unclear. The CDR3 has 12 residues. The V end lost 4 bases, the J end lost 15 bases, and 13 bases lay between the germline ends. Germline values: CDR1 SNHLY, CDR2 FYNNEI. CDR3 DNA sequence: TGTGCCAGCAGTGTATACCAGGTGGTCCTCCACTTT. Protein sequence: CASSVYQVVLHF.